Listed below are T cell receptor beta chains from one sample, sequenced in a study of T-cell memory formation after mild COVID-19. MiXCR was run by TCRdb on the 5' RACE reads, yielding one entry per CDR3 protein. In the table there are 300,000 to 400,000 distinct CDR3 sequences, 14% of which are singletons. Sequencing used PBMCs or a T cell subset sorted from them (not recorded which). These TCRs come from a man aged 18 to 30 who had mild COVID-19 (a few samples of this study predate the infection). Cell type and time point are not known. CDR3s include the opening cysteine and the closing phenylalanine or tryptophan.

v_gene	CDR3aa
TRBV20-1	CSAFNSYGYTF
TRBV4-3	CASSQALRTDLEAFF
TRBV6-5	CASSYSRGGEQYF
TRBV28	CASTAAGVDTQYF
TRBV20-1	CSARGQHNQPQHF
TRBV7-8	CASFSPQIRANVLTF
TRBV4-1	CASSQDQGQGAGRQPQHF
TRBV20-1	CSAQSTSGGRYNEQFF
TRBV20-1	CSARWAGGNTGELFF
TRBV7-8	CASSLDRLTLHF
TRBV20-1	CSALGPTGTGGFPRPQHF
TRBV5-1	CASSLNPSYGRGLFF
TRBV7-2	CASSLGVARGETQYF
TRBV7-2	CATGLWVDTEAFF
TRBV12-3/TRBV12-4	CASRQTGHNEQFF
TRBV6-2/TRBV6-3	CASLPRDRPGEQYF
TRBV7-2	CASSLAPSNEQFF
TRBV5-1	CASSSGLAGGLGGEQFF
TRBV6-5	CASSRGTGFGQPQHF
TRBV29-1	CSGLDYGYTF
TRBV20-1	CSARGFSSTDTQYF
TRBV24-1	CATSDLRRANTGELFF
TRBV28	CASSLGRARNFF
TRBV12-3/TRBV12-4	CASSLSQSNYGYTF
TRBV20-1	CSARSAGVLTF
TRBV5-1	CASSSPLLGAEGYTF
TRBV7-8	CASSRLGALVDEQYF
TRBV7-2	CASSLGTRRTSPYNEQFF
TRBV4-2	CASRADSTGELFF
TRBV12-3/TRBV12-4	CASSDSSKNIQYF
TRBV27	CASSFVPGLRETQYF
TRBV10-3	CAIRAQPGGETQYF
TRBV29-1	CSVEIVGVRETQYF
TRBV7-9	CASRLWGEQFF
TRBV20-1	CSARVAGRYNEQFF
TRBV7-9	CASSGGGSGTGDEQFF
TRBV6-5	CASSYLENTEAFF
TRBV6-6	CASYPAGNTEAFF
TRBV12-3/TRBV12-4	CASSKKQGFSDTQYF
TRBV6-2/TRBV6-3	CASSGGGLLRETQYF
TRBV7-2	CASSLQGQGNGQPQHF
TRBV3-1	CASKDRERNEQFF
TRBV6-6	CASSTPQGEASAFF
TRBV6-1	CASTWGPGTGEAFF
TRBV9	CASSPHGGASLETQYF
TRBV7-2	CASSLGRGDYGYTF
TRBV7-2	CASSFSGRLEQFF
TRBV10-3	CAISLSGTDTQYF